The clone carrying this T cell receptor beta chain came up once. This sample is drawn from a study of blood T cell repertoires in COVID-19. Generated by immunoSEQ multiplex PCR, the TCRdb table keeps only in-frame clones and is missing some. The sample records 400,000 to 500,000 clones, roughly 85% being singletons. V lost 10 bases to trimming and J lost 6 bases, with 19 bases between them. Germline loops: CDR1 WNHNN, CDR2 SYGVQD (reference sequence). CDR3 size: 14 residues. This TCR derives from a woman between 25 and 40 years old with active or convalescent COVID-19. Sequences were obtained from peripheral blood. The rearrangement joins TRBV10-1 to TRBJ1-5; tentative D call: TRBD1 (6 bases). For the CDR3, the DNA is TGCGCCACCCCCCGGGGGGGCATTCGTCAGCCCCAGCATTTT. Its protein product is CATPRGGIRQPQHF.